What follows describes a single TCR beta chain. The table lists this clone with a few counts. Its cognate antigen has yet to be identified. No quality values exist for individual bases; no much larger clone is one base distant. The data belong to a study of blood T cell repertoires in COVID-19 (dated by TCRdb to about 2020). About the full investigation: The collaborator samples originated in the United States, Italy and Spain and spanned the acute and convalescent phases of COVID-19. The material from the prospective study consisted of cDNA or gDNA derived from T cells, B-cell-depleted T cells, or PBMCs. Deeply sampled blood TCRbeta repertoires from subjects exposed to, actively infected with, or recovered from COVID-19 were included in the dataset. The repertoires were made available in a free public database intended to serve as a resource for research on the immune response to SARS-CoV-2. The samples were drawn from two sources: the first 160 participants of the ongoing ImmuneRACE study, and 950 to 1,500 subjects contributed by 6 global collaborators. Nearly every sample came with metadata listing a de-identified subject ID, COVID-19 status, age in years and sex. Where HLA class I and class II types were available, the types were taken from metadata supplied by the sample provider, not from assay-based typing. What the research found in general, with its limitations: Clinical and demographic metadata were provided uncurated, with the amount varying by source and participant.

TCRbeta CDR3 regions were amplified from genomic DNA by means of the immunoSEQ Assay, a bias-controlled multiplex PCR. In the authors' own workflow: Nucleated cell counts per sample were estimated from amplification of reference gene primers within the assay. To quantify the absolute abundance of each unique TCRbeta CDR3 rearrangement, sequence reads were collapsed and filtered. For each sample, productive Simpson clonality was calculated as the square root of Simpson's diversity index over productive rearrangements. Sourced from immuneACCESS, this table was stored by TCRdb with only in-frame sequences that have V and J called. A share of the clones is absent; for the studies checked, an unresolved V gene accounts for under half, and the remainder has no known explanation. V, J and clone size are taken as reported in that table, and D and trimming were inferred from the DNA itself. Recorded for this sample are 150,000 or so clones; about 80% of them occurred a single time. Clones ranked in the top ten supply approximately 9.1% of the sample.

Participants in the prospective study were aged roughly 18 to 90 years, lived in 20 to 30 United States geographic areas, and enrolled through a virtual design. In the prospective study, participants were assigned to cohorts based on the clinical history participants reported in a screening survey and a study questionnaire. Recovered participants in ImmuneRACE Cohort 3 were defined as having two consecutive negative NP/OP PCR tests, clearance from a healthcare professional, or resolution of symptoms. Mobile phlebotomists in the prospective study collected whole blood, serum and a nasopharyngeal or oropharyngeal swab from every participant. Participants in the prospective study had the option to provide additional blood draws and questionnaires over a roughly two-month period. Prospective study blood samples were shipped either frozen or at room temperature before DNA extraction. This clonotype was sampled from a man in his forties or fifties who had recovered from COVID-19. The specimen was PBMCs or T cells enriched from blood (not recorded which).

Here the CDR3 is given as CASRGTSGDKNIQYF. The nucleotide sequence is given as TGTGCCAGCAGGGGGACTAGCGGCGACAAAAACATTCAGTACTTC. This chain joins TRBV2 to TRBJ2-4; TRBD2 agrees with 11 junctional bases. Unmatched junction bases come to 4, with V trimmed by 6 bases and J by 3 bases. Looking up the germline V gene yields CDR1 SNHLY and CDR2 FYNNEI. The CDR3 measures 15 amino acids from cysteine to phenylalanine. Only the CDR3 part of the read is kept: 45 bases, read in frame from the first base.